Sequencing of this T cell receptor (beta chain) was carried out in a study of radiotherapy plus CTLA-4 blockade in lung cancer (dated by TCRdb to 2016 to 2019). Regarding the research as a whole: Objective responses occurred in 15% to 20% of enrolled patients, and around 29% achieved disease control.

The study evaluated CTLA-4 blockade (ipilimumab) given together with focal radiation therapy in patients who had chemo-refractory metastatic non-small-cell lung cancer. The library relied on the immunoSEQ multiplex PCR assay. In TCRdb, the immuneACCESS table is reduced to in-frame sequences with V and J assigned. These tables do not hold every clone; where another copy was compared, an unresolved V gene accounts for under half, and the others remain unexplained. For this sample the table gives roughly 62,000 clones, of which 70% to 80% were detected only once. The leading ten clones occupy 3.5% to 4.5% of the sample. The cysteine opens and the phenylalanine closes a CDR3 of 17 amino acids. Only CDR3 DNA remains: 51 bases, in frame from the first base. The junction shows trimming of 3 bases on V and 2 bases on J, plus 23 bases between the germline ends. The germline V gene yields SQVTM for CDR1 and ANQGSEA for CDR2.

A word on this clone: The antigen it recognizes is unknown. Base qualities were left out, and no much larger clone turns up one base away.

Broader findings and caveats from the paper: The strongest predictors of response, as reported, were early dynamic changes in blood T cell clones along with a rise in serum interferon-beta after radiation. TCR clones derived from tumors expanded in peripheral blood after treatment with radiotherapy and ipilimumab.

The source was peripheral blood, collected from a patient treated with radiotherapy plus ipilimumab. The chain couples TRBV29-1 to TRBJ2-7; the D gene is perhaps TRBD1 or TRBD2, each of them matching over 5 bases. This TCR derives from a human donor with non-small cell lung cancer who had a complete response to radiotherapy plus ipilimumab. In nucleotides, the sequence is TGCAGCGTTGAGGTCCTCACAGGACTCGTGGGCCCCTACGAGCAGTACTTC. Its coded protein is CSVEVLTGLVGPYEQYF.